Reported below is one T cell receptor beta chain. Its antigen is as yet unknown. Before sequencing, viral peptide pools were used by the ViraFEST assay to expand antigen-specific CD4+ T cells. Isolating CD4+ T cells followed approximately 11 days of culture. Each participant was given two doses of one vaccine (BNT162b2 or mRNA-1273). This sample is drawn from a study of vaccination effects on CD4 cells after COVID-19. Produced via immunoSEQ multiplex PCR; TCRdb's table is partial and in-frame only. The table records 20,000 to 25,000 clones, around 70% of them present only once. Notes on the study in general: The study had few convalescent patients and no early post-infection timepoints.

V lost 0 bases and J 5 bases, leaving 24 bases between the germline ends. The CDR3 runs to 19 residues. The V gene's germline CDR1 is KGHDR and CDR2 SFDVKD. The origin of this receptor is a human donor who received a COVID-19 vaccine. The sample was CD4+ T cells from PBMCs cultured with SARS-CoV-2 spike peptides, taken after COVID-19 vaccination. The chain couples TRBV24-1 to TRBJ1-2, with D possibly TRBD1 on 5 matching bases. CDR3 protein: CATSDLASQGLHSRYGYTF. The CDR3 nucleotides read TGTGCCACCAGTGATTTGGCTTCCCAGGGCCTCCACAGCCGGTATGGCTACACCTTC.